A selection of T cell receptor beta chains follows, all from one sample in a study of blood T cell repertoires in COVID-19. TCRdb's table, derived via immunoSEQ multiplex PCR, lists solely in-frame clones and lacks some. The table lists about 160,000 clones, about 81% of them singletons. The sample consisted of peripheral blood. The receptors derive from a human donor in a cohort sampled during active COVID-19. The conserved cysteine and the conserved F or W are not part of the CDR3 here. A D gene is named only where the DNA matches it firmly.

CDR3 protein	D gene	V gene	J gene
ASSPQITMGMEQF	.	TRBV7-2	TRBJ2-1
ASSSPARGRYSYEQY	.	TRBV25-1	TRBJ2-7
ASTSSGFSTDTQY	TRBD2	TRBV9	TRBJ2-3
ASTPPGTPLQF	.	TRBV6-5	TRBJ2-1
AWNSDRGSGNQPQH	TRBD1	TRBV30	TRBJ1-5
ASRVRGNTEAF	.	TRBV2	TRBJ1-1
ASRLTGAGANVLT	TRBD1	TRBV19	TRBJ2-6
ASSFGTGYQEQF	.	TRBV11-2	TRBJ2-1
ASSIGQGADTQY	TRBD1	TRBV5-6	TRBJ2-3
AWSVWGGQDT	.	TRBV30	TRBJ1-2
ASSLEGVGTQY	.	TRBV7-2	TRBJ2-3
ASSRLAEAGVRDTQY	TRBD2	TRBV7-3	TRBJ2-3
ASSSDRDYGYT	TRBD1	TRBV6-5	TRBJ1-2
ASRPRDRGFNSPLH	TRBD1	TRBV2	TRBJ1-6
ASSPRGRLRDEQY	TRBD1	TRBV6-5	TRBJ2-7
ASSIVGRGTEAF	.	TRBV19	TRBJ1-1
ASSPTGTGGLNEQF	TRBD1	TRBV7-2	TRBJ2-1
ASSQLAGGPGSYNEQF	TRBD2	TRBV7-2	TRBJ2-1
ASSGRDSNLNTEAF	TRBD1	TRBV6-6	TRBJ1-1
ASSGGDRAWVREAF	TRBD1	TRBV6-1	TRBJ1-1
ASSSSGDGETQY	.	TRBV11-2	TRBJ2-5
ASSLSGGIYNSPLH	TRBD1	TRBV7-6	TRBJ1-6
ASSQGGTLFFEQY	.	TRBV27	TRBJ2-7
ASSSSGHLAKNIQY	.	TRBV28	TRBJ2-4
ASSLDLGGGNEQF	.	TRBV7-9	TRBJ2-1
ASSPGQGLNEAF	TRBD1	TRBV6-5	TRBJ1-1
ASSPTGVGDTQY	TRBD1	TRBV7-9	TRBJ2-3
ASSPASRHNEQF	.	TRBV9	TRBJ2-1
SVVGVTVGLTSYEQY	.	TRBV29-1	TRBJ2-7
ASGPMGGPREQY	.	TRBV12-5	TRBJ2-7
AWSPRGWDYGYT	.	TRBV30	TRBJ1-2
ASSSPSGGHYEQY	TRBD2	TRBV19	TRBJ2-7
ASSMGTSGGQETQY	TRBD2	TRBV19	TRBJ2-5
ASSPSGGSPGEQF	TRBD2	TRBV19	TRBJ2-1
ASSRTEGYEQY	.	TRBV7-3	TRBJ2-7
ASRPWRASNQPQH	.	TRBV6-5	TRBJ1-5
AISLTGRGYT	TRBD1	TRBV10-3	TRBJ1-2
ASSFNPGSGANVLT	.	TRBV5-1	TRBJ2-6
ASSPLAGPGEQY	TRBD2	TRBV11-2	TRBJ2-7
ASSYPGVPTNEKLF	.	TRBV6-6	TRBJ1-4
ASSGRGYEQY	TRBD2	TRBV7-9	TRBJ2-7
ASSQGGPSYEQY	.	TRBV3-1/TRBV3-2	TRBJ2-7
ASILDYTNEQF	.	TRBV12-3/TRBV12-4	TRBJ2-1
ASSVGRQGSYYNSPLH	TRBD1	TRBV25-1	TRBJ1-6
ASSVGVQETQY	.	TRBV25-1	TRBJ2-5
ASSLLAGVYEQY	TRBD2	TRBV27	TRBJ2-7
ASSPWTGREQF	TRBD1	TRBV6-6	TRBJ2-1
ASSQAGTSGRNEQF	TRBD2	TRBV4-3	TRBJ2-1
ASSLGGSWETQY	.	TRBV5-1	TRBJ2-5
ASSFQGDEQF	TRBD1	TRBV27	TRBJ2-1
ASSQDPWTGENEKLF	TRBD1	TRBV4-3	TRBJ1-4
ASSLSSGRYEQY	TRBD2	TRBV5-4	TRBJ2-7
ASSYPVAGDNEQF	TRBD2	TRBV6-2/TRBV6-3	TRBJ2-1
ATSRARDGLDEKLF	.	TRBV15	TRBJ1-4
ASRGTENTEAF	TRBD1	TRBV7-9	TRBJ1-1
ASSHATGLYTEAF	.	TRBV14	TRBJ1-1
SVGGVEQY	.	TRBV29-1	TRBJ2-7
ASSLVGTGEWAQH	TRBD1	TRBV7-2	TRBJ1-5
ASMGRGPLREKLF	.	TRBV27	TRBJ1-4
ASSDEAGGGRETQY	TRBD2	TRBV10-1	TRBJ2-5